A single sample is the source of the 28 T cell receptor beta chains below, sequenced in a study of cytomegalovirus exposure and HLA in healthy donors. It was with 60 Vbeta and 13 Jbeta primers that the PCR ran. The table came from immunoSEQ multiplex PCR; TCRdb's copy has only in-frame clones and leaves some out. The repertoire holds some 160,000 clones, with about 80% as singletons. Sequencing was carried out using PBMCs. These receptor sequences come from a man aged 50-59 years in good health and CMV-seropositive.

This clone was seen only a few times. The chain recombines TRBV7-2 with TRBJ2-3; no firm D call. Germline loops: CDR1 SGHTA, CDR2 FQGNSA. The CDR3 is 14 amino acids. V lost 1 base and J lost 2, with 7 bases in between. This CDR3 reads CASSLGRFTDTQYF. CDR3 DNA sequence: TGTGCCAGCAGCTTAGGGCGGTTCACAGATACGCAGTATTTT.

The chain combines TRBV5-5 with TRBJ1-1, with 11 bases aligning to TRBD1. The CDR3 is 14 amino acids. V was pared by 3 bases and J by 6 bases, with 4 bases of the junction left unmatched. Germline V gene sequence: CDR1 SGHKS, CDR2 YYEKEE (reference sequence). CDR3 in amino acids: CASSWGQGVAEAFF. The CDR3 DNA follows: TGTGCCAGCAGCTGGGGACAGGGGGTCGCTGAAGCTTTCTTT.

This clone turned up a few times. The rearrangement links TRBV7-9 to TRBJ2-5; 14 positions match TRBD2. This CDR3 has 15 residues. In germline, CDR1 is SEHNR, CDR2 FQNEAQ (reference sequence). Trimming took 5 bases from V and 4 from J; bases not matched to a gene: 3. The CDR3 DNA reads TGTGCCAGCAGCGAGGGACTAGCGGGGGCAGAGACCCAGTACTTC. Protein product: CASSEGLAGAETQYF.

This clone was counted a single time. The chain joins TRBV28 to TRBJ1-1, with 11 bases lining up with TRBD1. Trimming at V came to 2 bases and at J to 10 bases, leaving 12 bases not matched to a gene. Looked up from germline, CDR1 is MDHEN and CDR2 is SYDVKM. The CDR3 length is 16 residues. The CDR3 nucleotides read TGTGCCAGCAGTTTAGAGGACAGGGGGCGGGTAGGGGGAGCTTTCTTT. This encodes CASSLEDRGRVGGAFF.

This chain connects TRBV6-5 to TRBJ2-7; 10 bases are shared with TRBD1. Trimming at V came to 5 bases and at J to 11 bases, leaving 9 bases not matched to a gene. There are 13 residues in the CDR3. Germline CDR1 reads MNHEY; CDR2 reads SVGAGI. In DNA form, the CDR3 reads TGTGCCAGCAGTCCGACAGGGGGCTCCTGGAAGTACTTC. Its protein is CASSPTGGSWKYF.

The rearrangement links TRBV7-9 to TRBJ2-3, with D perhaps matching TRBD1 (6 bases). The CDR3 loop spans 18 amino acids. Germline values: CDR1 SEHNR, CDR2 FQNEAQ (reference sequence). The germline V and J ends were trimmed by 5 bases and 1 base, with 22 bases remaining between them. This CDR3 is CASSRSWGLTGGTDTQYF. The CDR3 DNA follows: TGTGCCAGCAGCCGGTCCTGGGGGCTTACTGGGGGCACAGATACGCAGTATTTT. Using reference TRBV7-9 and TRBJ2-3 for the parts outside the CDR3, the full variable domain is DTGVSQNPRHKITKRGQNVTFRCDPISEHNRLYWYRQTLGQGPEFLTYFQNEAQLEKSRLLSDRFSAERPKGSFSTLEIQRTEQGDSAMYLCASSRSWGLTGGTDTQYFGPGTRLTVL.

The J gene is TRBJ1-2, the V gene TRBV29-1; D is possibly TRBD1 (6 bases). The CDR3 sequence is 13 residues long. In germline, CDR1 is SQVTM, CDR2 ANQGSEA. V was cut by 6 bases and J by 8 bases, with 19 bases left in between. The CDR3 nucleotides are TGCAGCGTAGGTACAGGGACGGTCGCAGGCTACACCTTC. Translation: CSVGTGTVAGYTF.

This rearrangement joins TRBV7-9 to TRBJ2-5, with no clear D. This CDR3 contains 14 residues. The V gene lost 2 bases and the J gene lost 4 bases, with 11 bases spanning the gap. Germline V gene lookup returns CDR1 SEHNR and CDR2 FQNEAQ (reference sequence). CDR3 nucleotide sequence: TGTGCCAGCAGCTTATTAACAGACCGAGAGACCCAGTACTTC. Protein sequence: CASSLLTDRETQYF.

V gene TRBV19 combines with J gene TRBJ2-7, with a possible D match to TRBD1 (6 bases). CDR3 length: 15 residues. V was clipped by 5 bases and J by 5 bases, with 19 bases between them. Germline CDR1 and CDR2: LNHDA and SQIVND (reference sequence). CDR3 region: CASSAAGRGDNEQYF. CDR3 DNA sequence: TGTGCCAGTAGTGCGGCGGGCAGGGGAGACAACGAGCAGTACTTC.

The rearrangement uses TRBV19 and TRBJ2-3; D may be TRBD1 (5 bases). The CDR3 totals 14 residues. Germline V gene sequence: CDR1 LNHDA, CDR2 SQIVND (reference sequence). With 3 bases removed from V and 7 bases from J, the gap between germline ends came to 14 bases. The CDR3, as DNA: TGTGCCAGTAGTATGGCCGAAGGGGCCTATACGCAGTATTTT. Translation gives CASSMAEGAYTQYF. The full variable domain, in which reference TRBV19 and TRBJ2-3 provide the parts outside the CDR3, is DGGITQSPKYLFRKEGQNVTLSCEQNLNHDAMYWYRQDPGQGLRLIYYSQIVNDFQKGDIAEGYSVSREKKESFPLTVTSAQKNPTAFYLCASSMAEGAYTQYFGPGTRLTVL.

The chain links TRBV19 to TRBJ1-2, with 8 positions matching TRBD1. Germline CDR1 LNHDA, CDR2 SQIVND (reference sequence). V gave up 8 bases and J gave up 5 bases; unmatched junction bases: 4. The CDR3 sequence is 12 residues long. The CDR3 loop is CASGRQGYGYTF. DNA of the CDR3: TGTGCCAGTGGGCGACAGGGGTATGGCTACACCTTC.

The V call is TRBV5-1, the J call TRBJ1-3; TRBD1 might be the D (6 bases). The CDR3 is 15 amino acids. Germline V gives CDR1 SGHRS, CDR2 YFSETQ. V dropped 3 bases and J dropped 0 bases, with 10 bases sitting between them. The CDR3 DNA sequence: TGCGCCAGCAGCTCCAGGGGTGACTCTGGAAACACCATATATTTT. This sequence encodes CASSSRGDSGNTIYF.

The V call is TRBV6-1, the J call TRBJ1-5; 9 bases are a match to TRBD1. CDR3 length: 15 amino acids. Germline V gene lookup returns CDR1 MNHNS and CDR2 SASEGT. The ends lost 6 bases at V and 0 bases at J; junction bases unmatched: 3. CDR3 DNA sequence: TGTGCCAGCAGGGGACAGGGCCTTAGCAATCAGCCCCAGCATTTT. It encodes CASRGQGLSNQPQHF.

The chain uses TRBV28 and TRBJ1-5; no definite D call. Trimming cost V 6 bases and J 7 bases, with 10 bases left between them. Germline assignment: CDR1 MDHEN and CDR2 SYDVKM. This CDR3 has 12 residues. The CDR3 protein is CASRPDGQPQHF. CDR3 nucleotides: TGTGCCAGCAGACCCGACGGGCAGCCCCAGCATTTT.

This chain uses TRBV28 with TRBJ2-5, with 8 bases matching TRBD2. Losses at the gene ends were 7 bases for V and 3 bases for J; bases not matched to a gene: 16. The germline CDR1 and CDR2 sequences are MDHEN and SYDVKM. This CDR3 is 17 amino acids long. The CDR3 here is CASISSAGVAGKETQYF. For the CDR3, the DNA is TGTGCCAGCATCTCCTCGGCGGGGGTAGCGGGGAAAGAGACCCAGTACTTC.

The gene calls are TRBV5-4 and TRBJ1-3, with a tentative D call TRBD1 (5 bases). The germline V gene has CDR1 SGHNT and CDR2 YYREEE (reference sequence). The CDR3 consists of 15 residues. V lost 1 base and J 4 bases, leaving 12 bases between the germline ends. The CDR3 bases are TGTGCCAGCAGCTTGTCAGGGAGGAGGGGAAACACCATATATTTT. It yields the protein CASSLSGRRGNTIYF. Combining the CDR3 with reference TRBV5-4 and TRBJ1-3 gives the whole variable domain ETGVTQSPTHLIKTRGQQVTLRCSSQSGHNTVSWYQQALGQGPQFIFQYYREEENGRGNFPPRFSGLQFPNYSSELNVNALELDDSALYLCASSLSGRRGNTIYFGEGSWLTVV.

The gene calls are TRBV28 and TRBJ2-1; 9 bases fit TRBD2. The CDR3 spans 15 residues. With 4 bases clipped from V and 8 bases from J, the junction kept 9 bases outside the gene matches. Germline CDR1 MDHEN, CDR2 SYDVKM. CDR3 protein: CASSSSGGPYDEQFF. For the CDR3, the DNA is TGTGCCAGCAGTTCAAGCGGGGGGCCCTATGATGAGCAGTTCTTC.

The chain's CDR3 is CASSLSGQPRNTEAFF. The CDR3 nucleotides are TGTGCCAGCAGCTTGTCGGGACAGCCGAGGAACACTGAAGCTTTCTTT. V usage is TRBV5-4 and J usage is TRBJ1-1; TRBD1 agrees at 7 bases. CDR3 length: 16 residues. Trimming at V came to 1 base and at J to 1 base, leaving 7 bases not matched to a gene. Looked up from germline, CDR1 is SGHNT and CDR2 is YYREEE (reference sequence).

The V gene is TRBV18, the J gene TRBJ2-7; D perhaps matches TRBD1 (5 bases). This CDR3 has 12 residues. Germline CDR1 and CDR2: KGHSH and LQKENI. V dropped 6 bases and J dropped 5 bases, with 11 bases sitting between them. This CDR3 is CASSPGQDEQYF. The CDR3 region has the DNA TGTGCCAGCTCGCCAGGACAAGACGAGCAGTACTTC.

The chain joins TRBV4-3 to TRBJ1-5; perhaps TRBD1 as D (5 bases). The CDR3 spans 15 residues. Trimming cost V 0 bases and J 1 base, with 7 bases left between them. CDR1 LGHNA and CDR2 YSLEER come from the germline V gene. This CDR3 reads CASSQDSGSNQPQHF. Here the CDR3 DNA reads TGCGCCAGCAGCCAAGATTCAGGGAGCAATCAGCCCCAGCATTTT.

The chain recombines TRBV2 with TRBJ1-5; TRBD1 might be the D (6 bases). The CDR3 loop spans 15 amino acids. V was cut by 5 bases and J by 0 bases, with 11 bases left in between. CDR1 is SNHLY and CDR2 is FYNNEI in the germline V gene. CDR3: CASSRTVTSNQPQHF. The CDR3 DNA is TGTGCCAGCAGTCGGACAGTCACTAGCAATCAGCCCCAGCATTTT.

The chain is built from TRBV15 and TRBJ1-6; possible D gene TRBD1, 6 bases. CDR1 is LNHNV and CDR2 is YYDKDF in the germline V gene (reference sequence). The length of the CDR3 is 15 residues. V was shortened by 1 base and J by 7 bases, with 11 bases between the two germline ends. This chain's CDR3 is CATSRGQVPNSPLHF. CDR3 in DNA: TGTGCCACCAGCAGAGGACAGGTCCCCAATTCACCCCTCCACTTT. The complete variable domain, with remaining parts taken from reference TRBV15 and TRBJ1-6, reads DAMVIQNPRYQVTQFGKPVTLSCSQTLNHNVMYWYQQKSSQAPKLLFHYYDKDFNNEADTPDNFQSRRPNTSFCFLDIRSPGLGDTAMYLCATSRGQVPNSPLHFGNGTRLTVT.

This clone is a singleton in its sample. The gene calls are TRBV12-5 and TRBJ2-6; D possibly corresponds to TRBD1 (5 bases). The germline CDR1 and CDR2 sequences are LGHNT and FRNRAP. The CDR3 is 15 residues long. Trimming left V 6 bases short and J 4 bases short, with 13 bases between. The CDR3 DNA follows: TGTGCTAGTGGCAATGGGGCGATAGGGGCCAACGTCCTGACTTTC. Translating gives CASGNGAIGANVLTF. The variable domain in full, with the rest retrieved from reference TRBV12-5 and TRBJ2-6, is DARVTQTPRHKVTEMGQEVTMRCQPILGHNTVFWYRQTMMQGLELLAYFRNRAPLDDSGMPKDRFSAEMPDATLATLKIQPSEPRDSAVYFCASGNGAIGANVLTFGAGSRLTVL.

This chain uses TRBV6-1 with TRBJ1-5; 8 bases match TRBD1. The CDR3 spans 13 residues. The germline V gene has CDR1 MNHNS and CDR2 SASEGT. V trimming: 10 bases; J trimming: 10 bases; junction bases outside the gene matches: 12. As DNA, the CDR3 is TGTGCCACACAGGGGGAGCCCCATGATCCCCAGCATTTT. This translates into CATQGEPHDPQHF.

This chain links TRBV9 with TRBJ1-1; maybe TRBD1 (6 bases). The CDR3 is 17 residues long. Trimming shortened V by 6 bases and J by 6 bases, and 27 bases separated the two germline ends. Germline loops: CDR1 SGDLS, CDR2 YYNGEE. DNA of the CDR3: TGTGCCAGCACCTTGGGGGCAGTCGAACTAAAGGTCGCTGAAGCTTTCTTT. This sequence encodes CASTLGAVELKVAEAFF.

This clone was seen more than once but under ten times. The chain employs TRBV5-1 and TRBJ2-3, with TRBD2 matching over 12 bases. V shed 0 bases and J 6 bases; nucleotides not matched to a gene: 11. The length of the CDR3 is 18 residues. Germline loops: CDR1 SGHRS, CDR2 YFSETQ. The CDR3 DNA is TGCGCCAGCAGCTTGGAGGGCTCACTAGCGGGGGGCCGGGATACGCAGTATTTT. Protein product: CASSLEGSLAGGRDTQYF. The whole variable domain, filled in from reference TRBV5-1 and TRBJ2-3, reads KAGVTQTPRYLIKTRGQQVTLSCSPISGHRSVSWYQQTPGQGLQFLFEYFSETQRNKGNFPGRFSGRQFSNSRSEMNVSTLELGDSALYLCASSLEGSLAGGRDTQYFGPGTRLTVL.

Here the CDR3 DNA reads TGCGCCAGCAGCCAACTAGCGGGGGCAAACAATGAGCAGTTCTTC. This translates into CASSQLAGANNEQFF. This chain joins TRBV4-1 and TRBJ2-1; 10 nucleotides match TRBD2. There are 15 residues in the CDR3. V gave up 2 bases and J gave up 5 bases; unmatched junction bases: 3. Germline V gene lookup returns CDR1 MGHRA and CDR2 YSYEKL.

The chain carries TRBV4-3 and TRBJ2-3, with 8 positions matching TRBD2. V dropped 3 bases and J dropped 6; count of bases not matched to a gene: 17. CDR3 length equals 18 residues. The germline V gene encodes CDR1 LGHNA and CDR2 YSLEER. The CDR3 protein is CASSHLPGGRSATDTQYF. The DNA for the CDR3 is TGCGCCAGCAGCCACCTGCCGGGGGGGCGCAGCGCCACTGATACGCAGTATTTT.